This is a list of T cell receptor beta chains from one sample in a study of cytomegalovirus exposure and HLA in healthy donors. Here immunoSEQ multiplex PCR was the method, and the copy in TCRdb shows in-frame clones only, minus some. The profile shows 50,000 to 70,000 clones, roughly 71% of them singletons. Sequences were obtained from PBMCs. Receptor source: a man aged 35-49 years in good health and CMV-seropositive. Both conserved end residues are part of each CDR3. Each record gives: D gene, V gene, J gene, clone size, CDR3 DNA, CDR3 protein. The D gene is left open where the match is weak. The size field is filled for only some rows; it gives once, few, many or a size class.

>.|TRBV29-1|TRBJ1-1|.
TGCAGCGTTGACGGGGGGAACACTGAAGCTTTCTTT
CSVDGGNTEAFF
>TRBD1|TRBV6-5|TRBJ2-1|few
TGTGCCGTACAGGGGGTCGATGAGCAGTTCTTC
CAVQGVDEQFF
>.|TRBV5-6|TRBJ1-2|.
TGTGCCAGCAGCAGGACAATTTACGATGGCTACACCTTC
CASSRTIYDGYTF
>.|TRBV6-1|TRBJ2-5|.
TGTGCCAGCAGTGGCCTCGGGGGGCCCGGTGAGACCCAGTACTTC
CASSGLGGPGETQYF
>TRBD1|TRBV12-5|TRBJ2-1|.
TGTGCTAGTGGTCCACCGGGACAGGGGTACAATGAGCAGTTCTTC
CASGPPGQGYNEQFF
>TRBD1|TRBV6-5|TRBJ2-1|.
TGTGCCAGCAGTTCAAACAGGGGCAATCTTCTCAATGAGCAGTTCTTC
CASSSNRGNLLNEQFF
>.|TRBV5-8|TRBJ2-5|once
TGTGCCAGCAGCCGGCAAGAGACCCAGTACTTC
CASSRQETQYF
>.|TRBV5-1|TRBJ2-7|few
TGCGCCAGCAGCTTCGGGCTGGTAGCGGCCTACGAGCAGTACTTC
CASSFGLVAAYEQYF
>.|TRBV18|TRBJ1-1|few
TGTGCCAGCTCACCACGAGAGGTGCCGAACACTGAAGCTTTCTTT
CASSPREVPNTEAFF
>.|TRBV5-4|TRBJ2-3|.
TGTGCCAGCAGCTTGGAAACAGGTTACGATACGCAGTATTTT
CASSLETGYDTQYF
>.|TRBV7-7|TRBJ2-2|.
TGTGCCAGCAGCTTAGGGCAGGGATGGGACACCGGGGAGCTGTTTTTT
CASSLGQGWDTGELFF
>.|TRBV19|TRBJ2-7|.
TGTGCCAGTAGTGTACGGGGGTCCTACGAGCAGTACTTC
CASSVRGSYEQYF
>TRBD1|TRBV30|TRBJ2-5|.
TGTGCCTGGAGTGTACAGGGGAAAGAGACCCAGTACTTC
CAWSVQGKETQYF
>TRBD1|TRBV19|TRBJ2-4|few
TGTGCCAGTAGTCCGGACAGGGTTACAAACATTCAGTACTTC
CASSPDRVTNIQYF
>.|TRBV7-9|TRBJ1-2|.
TGTGCCAGTAGAGACGGACTAAAAAACTATGGCTACACCTTC
CASRDGLKNYGYTF
>.|TRBV7-9|TRBJ1-3|.
TGTGCCAGCAGCCCAGCGGGGATCCGCTCTGGAAACACCATATATTTT
CASSPAGIRSGNTIYF
>TRBD1|TRBV7-3|TRBJ2-3|.
TGTGCCAGCAGTTTCGACAGGGGAGGCGCAGATACGCAGTATTTT
CASSFDRGGADTQYF
>TRBD1|TRBV19|TRBJ1-1|.
TGTGCCAGTAGTAGGCGGCGAGGGGGCCAAGGGCGGGGGAACACTGAAGCTTTCTTT
CASSRRRGGQGRGNTEAFF
>.|TRBV6-5|TRBJ2-4|.
TGTGCCAGCAGTTACTCGGACAGAAAAAACATTCAGTACTTC
CASSYSDRKNIQYF
>TRBD2|TRBV4-3|TRBJ2-7|.
TGCGCCAGCAGCCAAGATATGGGGGAGGGGATCGAGCAGTACTTC
CASSQDMGEGIEQYF
>TRBD1|TRBV29-1|TRBJ1-1|once
TGCAGCGTTGAAGGCTGGGGGACAGGCTTAGGGACTGAAGCTTTCTTT
CSVEGWGTGLGTEAFF
>TRBD1|TRBV4-3|TRBJ1-6|.
TGCGCCAGCAGCCAAGATGGGACAGGGATCTATAATTCACCCCTCCACTTT
CASSQDGTGIYNSPLHF
>TRBD1|TRBV6-6|TRBJ1-1|few
TGTGCCAGCAGTTACCGGGACAGGGCGGTGGCTTTCTTT
CASSYRDRAVAFF
>.|TRBV7-2|TRBJ2-7|.
TGTGCCAGCAGCTCCTCACAAGTACTAACCTACGAGCAGTACTTC
CASSSSQVLTYEQYF
>.|TRBV9|TRBJ2-2|.
TGTGCCAGCAGCGTAGAAGGACAGCCCACCGGGGAGCTGTTTTTT
CASSVEGQPTGELFF
>TRBD1|TRBV19|TRBJ1-5|.
TGTGCCAGTTCGACAGGGACAGGGGGCGGACAGCCCCAGCATTTT
CASSTGTGGGQPQHF
>.|TRBV5-6|TRBJ1-3|once
TGTGCCAGCAGCCGGACAGCCTCTGGAAACACCATATATTTT
CASSRTASGNTIYF
>.|TRBV10-2|TRBJ1-2|.
TGCGCCAGCACTTCCCTACAGGGTTCTGGGGGCTACACCTTC
CASTSLQGSGGYTF
>TRBD1|TRBV11-2|TRBJ2-7|.
TGTGCCAGCAGTATTAACCCGGGACAGCTCTACGAGCAGTACTTC
CASSINPGQLYEQYF
>.|TRBV9|TRBJ2-1|.
TGTGCCAGCAGCGTAATCGCGGAGGGTAATGAGCAGTTCTTC
CASSVIAEGNEQFF
>.|TRBV5-1|TRBJ2-1|.
TGCGCCAGCAGCCCGGGGACAACGAATGAGCAGTTCTTC
CASSPGTTNEQFF
>TRBD1|TRBV5-1|TRBJ2-7|.
TGCGCCAGCAGCCGGGACAGGGAATCCGAGCAGTACTTC
CASSRDRESEQYF